Sequencing of this T cell receptor (beta chain) was carried out in a study (TCRdb year 2016). Spanning cysteine to phenylalanine, the CDR3 consists of 14 amino acids. Here the CDR3 DNA is all that survives: 42 bases in frame from base 1. Based on the germline V gene, the CDR1 and CDR2 sequences are SGHRS and YFSETQ. Deletion took 0 bases off V and 6 bases off J, with a span of 7 bases between the germline ends. Library preparation employed RT-PCR. TCRdb lists the instrument as Illumina MiSeq. TCRdb reran the public reads through fastp at Q25 and MiXCR, keeping productive beta chains. All rows with the same CDR3 protein become a single entry with the most common DNA and genes. The sample profile shows about 680,000 distinct CDR3 sequences; 12% to 15% of them were found once. The ten largest make up roughly 4% of the sample. This clonotype came up many times. No antigen is known for it. Nothing much larger sits one base from this clone, and base qualities are not available.

The TCR sequence derives from a female donor in good health, serving as a healthy control. The sequencing sample was made of memory CD4+ T cells from blood. The rearrangement joined TRBV5-1 to TRBJ1-6, with the D gene uncertain. The sequenced DNA: TGCGCCAGCAGCTTGGATTCAGCTAATTCACCCCTCCACTTT. This encodes CASSLDSANSPLHF.